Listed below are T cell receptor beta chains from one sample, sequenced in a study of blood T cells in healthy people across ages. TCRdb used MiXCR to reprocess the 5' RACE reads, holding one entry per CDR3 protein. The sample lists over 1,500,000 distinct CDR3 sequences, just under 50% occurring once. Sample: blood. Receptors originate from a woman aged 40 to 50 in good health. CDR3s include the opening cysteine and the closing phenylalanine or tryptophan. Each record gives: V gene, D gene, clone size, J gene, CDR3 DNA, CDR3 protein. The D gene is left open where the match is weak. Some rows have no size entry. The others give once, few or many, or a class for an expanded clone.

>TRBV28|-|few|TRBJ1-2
TGTGCCAGCAGTCCCGGGACCCCCTCTTACACCTTC
CASSPGTPSYTF
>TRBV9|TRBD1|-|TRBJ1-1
TGTGCCAGCAGCGGGACAGGGGATGCGGGATTGAGCACTGAAGCTTTCTTT
CASSGTGDAGLSTEAFF
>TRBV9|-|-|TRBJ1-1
TGTGCCAGCAGCGTAGTTGGGGGGGCCGAGATGAACACTGAAGCTTTCTTT
CASSVVGGAEMNTEAFF
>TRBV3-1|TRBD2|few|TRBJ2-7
TGTGCCAGCAGCCAAGATAGCGGGGATTATGGGTCCTACGAGCAGTACTTC
CASSQDSGDYGSYEQYF
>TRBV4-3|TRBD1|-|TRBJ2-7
TGCGCCAGCAGCCGGACGACAGGGATGGGCGAGCAGTACTTC
CASSRTTGMGEQYF
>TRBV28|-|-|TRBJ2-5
TGTGCCAGCGCCCTTCCGAGTGTGGAGACCCAGTACTTC
CASALPSVETQYF
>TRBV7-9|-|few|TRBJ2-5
TGTGCCAGCAGATCAGACGGGCAAGAGACCCAGTACTTC
CASRSDGQETQYF
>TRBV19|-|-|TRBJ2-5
TGTGCCAGTAGTATAAGGGGGGACTCCTTGTACCAAGAGACCCAGTACTTC
CASSIRGDSLYQETQYF
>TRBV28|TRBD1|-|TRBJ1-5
TGTGCCAGCAGTAACCGGGACAGGGGCAAAAATCAGCCCCAGCATTTT
CASSNRDRGKNQPQHF
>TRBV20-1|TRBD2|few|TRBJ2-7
TGCAGTGCTAGAGTCTCACTAGCGGGTTTCGAGCAGTACTTC
CSARVSLAGFEQYF
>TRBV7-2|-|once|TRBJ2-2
TGTGCCAGCAGCTTAGATTTATGGCGGGGTGGATCAGGGGAGCTGTTTTTT
CASSLDLWRGGSGELFF
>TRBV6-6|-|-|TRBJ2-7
TGTGCCAGCAGTCTCCCCTTCGGGGGCCACGAGCAGTACTTC
CASSLPFGGHEQYF
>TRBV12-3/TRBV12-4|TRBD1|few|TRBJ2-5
TGTGCCAGCACCGTACAGGGGCAAGAGACCCAGTACTTC
CASTVQGQETQYF
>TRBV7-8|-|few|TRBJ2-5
TGTGCCAGCAGCTTAGAGTGGGGGCGAGGAGAGACCCAGTACTTC
CASSLEWGRGETQYF
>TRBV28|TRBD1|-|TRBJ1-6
TGTGCCAGCAGCCCCTACCAGGGGGCAAATTCACCCCTCCACTTT
CASSPYQGANSPLHF
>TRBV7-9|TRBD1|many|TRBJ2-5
TGTGCCAGCAGCACGAGGGACAGGGGATCGGAGACCCAGTACTTC
CASSTRDRGSETQYF
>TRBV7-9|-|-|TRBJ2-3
TGTGCCAGCAGCTATCCTATCGGGATAAGCACAGATACGCAGTATTTT
CASSYPIGISTDTQYF
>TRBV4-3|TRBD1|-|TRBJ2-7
TGCGCCAGCAGCCAAGGGACGGCAGGGGGCATCTACGAGCAGTACTTC
CASSQGTAGGIYEQYF
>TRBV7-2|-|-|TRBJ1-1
TGTGCCAGCAGCTCAAACAGGGCCATGAACACTGAAGCTTTCTTT
CASSSNRAMNTEAFF
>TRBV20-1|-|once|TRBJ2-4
TGCAGTGCTAGAGTCGGGCCCGGGAGCCCCCAAAACATTCAGTACTTC
CSARVGPGSPQNIQYF
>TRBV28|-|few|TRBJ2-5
TGTGCCAGCACCCCAGGGGCGCTAGCAAGAGAGACCCAGTACTTC
CASTPGALARETQYF
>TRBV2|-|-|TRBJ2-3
TGTGCCAGCAGTCGGGGTTTAAGGACAGATACGCAGTATTTT
CASSRGLRTDTQYF
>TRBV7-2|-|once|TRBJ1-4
TGTGCCAGCAGCTCCGCCCCGGCCAGTCAGGAAAAACTGTTTTTT
CASSSAPASQEKLFF
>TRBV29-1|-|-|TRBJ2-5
TGCAGCGTTGCCGCGTTCGGCTACAATGAGCAGTACTTC
CSVAAFGYNEQYF
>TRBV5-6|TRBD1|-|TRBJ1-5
TGTGCCAGCAGCGCAACAGGGGGAAGACAGCCCCAGCATTTT
CASSATGGRQPQHF
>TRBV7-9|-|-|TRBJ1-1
TGTGCCAGCAGCCGGACCGACGGGAACACTGAAGCTTTCTTT
CASSRTDGNTEAFF
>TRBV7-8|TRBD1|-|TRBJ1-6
TGTGCCAGCAGCTTTAGGGGACAGGCCAATTCACCCCTCCACTTT
CASSFRGQANSPLHF
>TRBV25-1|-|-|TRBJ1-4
TGTGCCAGCAGTGATCCACAGGGTACCCCGTCCGGCGAAAAACTGTTTTTT
CASSDPQGTPSGEKLFF
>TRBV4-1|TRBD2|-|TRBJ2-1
TGCGCCTCCAAGACTAGCGGGGGGCCAGATGAGCAGTTCTTC
CASKTSGGPDEQFF
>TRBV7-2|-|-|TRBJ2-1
TGTGCCAGCAGCTTAGAGGTACGTTGGGAGCAGTTCTTC
CASSLEVRWEQFF
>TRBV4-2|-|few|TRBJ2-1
TGTGCCAGCAGCAAGGGACTGTTAGGGAATGAGCAGTTCTTC
CASSKGLLGNEQFF
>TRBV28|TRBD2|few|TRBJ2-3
TGTGCCAGCAGTTCCCTCCAGCGGGGTGTGCGGCATACGCAGTATTTT
CASSSLQRGVRHTQYF